This TCR beta chain was obtained from a study of blood T cell repertoires in COVID-19. As for the study in general: COVID-19 samples from acute and convalescent phases originated in the United States, Italy and Spain. PBMCs, B-cell-depleted T cells, or T cells provided the cDNA or gDNA that made up the material.

Authors' methods: Amplification with reference gene primers provided the estimates of nucleated cell counts. Sequencing used immunoSEQ multiplex PCR; TCRdb keeps in-frame clones, though not all of them. V and J calls and clone size are as listed in that table; D and trimming were resolved from the DNA. The data show fewer than 250,000 clones, around 80% seen once. CDR1 is ENHRY, CDR2 SYGVKD, per germline. V shed 11 bases, J shed 0 bases, and the junction held 12 bases outside the gene matches. CDR3 size: 16 residues. The chain has TRBV10-3 and TRBJ1-1; TRBD1 agrees at 10 bases. The clonotype was recovered from a woman in her forties or fifties with acute or convalescent COVID-19. Material for sequencing was peripheral blood. The CDR3 bases are TGTGCCTCGTCCCGGGACAGGGGCGGACTGAACACTGAAGCTTTCTTT. Translation gives CASSRDRGGLNTEAFF.